The rows below give T cell receptor beta chains drawn from one sample of a study of read filtering for tumor transcriptome and immune sequencing. Via MiXCR, TCRdb re-called the reads, giving one row per CDR3 protein. The table has around 130,000 distinct CDR3 sequences, about 13% seen once; the top ten hold roughly 7.6%. Sequenced sample: a population of CD138-negative cells sorted from bone marrow. The receptors were gathered from a donor aged 40 or over with multiple myeloma. Both conserved end residues are part of each CDR3. Fields, in order: V gene, CDR3 length, J gene, clone size, D gene, CDR3 protein, CDR3 DNA. A D gene is named only where the DNA matches it firmly. Size is omitted from some rows. Given values are once, few, many or a class for expanded clones.

TRBV6-5	14	TRBJ2-1	many	TRBD2	CASGWTSGRVEQFF	TGTGCCAGCGGCTGGACTAGCGGGAGGGTTGAGCAGTTCTTC
TRBV5-1	15	TRBJ2-3	many	TRBD1	CASSSPGQGFDTQYF	TGCGCCAGCAGCTCTCCGGGACAGGGGTTTGATACGCAGTATTTT
TRBV14	17	TRBJ2-1	many	NA	CASSPRTRESSYNEQFF	TGTGCCAGCAGCCCCAGGACCCGGGAGAGCTCCTACAATGAGCAGTTCTTC
TRBV5-4	13	TRBJ1-1	few	NA	CASSIQTYTEAFF	TGTGCCAGCAGCATACAGACGTACACTGAAGCTTTCTTT
TRBV20-1	16	TRBJ2-1	many	NA	CSARGRSAVSYNEQFF	TGCAGTGCTAGAGGGCGATCGGCAGTTTCCTACAATGAGCAGTTCTTC
TRBV12-3/TRBV12-4	14	TRBJ2-1	many	NA	CASSLRDWYNEQFF	TGTGCCAGCAGTTTAAGGGATTGGTACAATGAGCAGTTCTTC
TRBV6-1	14	TRBJ1-2	many	NA	CASLPGRTNYGYTF	TGTGCCAGCCTTCCGGGCCGGACTAACTATGGCTACACCTTC
TRBV27	16	TRBJ2-5	few	TRBD1	CASSSTRTGVVETQYF	TGTGCCAGCAGTTCAACCCGGACAGGGGTTGTGGAGACCCAGTACTTC
TRBV4-1	16	TRBJ2-7	many	TRBD2	CASSQDSGTSGYEQYF	TGCGCCAGCAGCCAGGATTCCGGGACTAGCGGGTACGAGCAGTACTTC
TRBV6-2/TRBV6-3	22	TRBJ2-2	NA	TRBD2	CASSPQKGLAGALPANTGELFF	TGTGCCAGCAGTCCTCAAAAGGGACTAGCGGGGGCGCTCCCCGCGAACACCGGGGAGCTGTTTTTT
TRBV19	17	TRBJ2-1	NA	NA	CASSFDGTGGRYNEQFF	TGTGCCAGTAGTTTTGATGGAACTGGCGGACGGTACAATGAGCAGTTCTTC
TRBV7-9	15	TRBJ1-1	many	TRBD1	CASTLRTGSSGEAFF	TGTGCCAGCACCCTTAGGACAGGTTCCTCTGGTGAAGCTTTCTTT